Here is one TCR beta chain with its context. This specimen comes from a study of follicular helper T cells after annual influenza vaccination. Study details: Blood was drawn on days 0, 7 and 28 after vaccination.

V lost 3 bases, J lost 8 bases, and 6 bases stayed unmatched. Looked up from germline, CDR1 is SGHNT and CDR2 is YYREEE (reference sequence). CDR3 length: 15 amino acids. Time point meaning: 2015-2016 season, 7 days after influenza vaccination. The table came from immunoSEQ multiplex PCR; TCRdb's copy has only in-frame clones and leaves some out. The table lists 9,500 or so clones, 75% to 85% of them singletons. The genes are TRBV5-4 and TRBJ1-4; 11 nucleotides match TRBD1. The sample consisted of CXCR5+ CD38- circulating T follicular helper cells from blood, taken 7 days after influenza vaccination. The subset here: circulating Tfh, non-naive CD4+CXCR5+PD-1+ (ICOS+CD38+ or ICOS-CD38-). This clonotype was sampled from an adult who received the influenza vaccine. CDR3 bases: TGTGCCAGCAGCTCCGGACAGGGGGCAGGGGAAAAACTGTTTTTT. Translated, it gives CASSSGQGAGEKLFF.